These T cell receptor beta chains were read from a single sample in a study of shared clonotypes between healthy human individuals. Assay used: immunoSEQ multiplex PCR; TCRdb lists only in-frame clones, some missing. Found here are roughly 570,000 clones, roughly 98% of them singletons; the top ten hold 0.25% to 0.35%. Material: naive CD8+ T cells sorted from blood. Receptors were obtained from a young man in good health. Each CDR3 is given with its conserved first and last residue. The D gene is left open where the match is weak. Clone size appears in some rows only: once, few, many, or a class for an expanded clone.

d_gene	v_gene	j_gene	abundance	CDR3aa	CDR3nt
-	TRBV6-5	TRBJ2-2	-	CASSSSGELFF	TGTGCCAGCAGTTCCTCCGGGGAGCTGTTTTTT
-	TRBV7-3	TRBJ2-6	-	CASSLVPPGDSGANVLTF	TGTGCCAGCAGCTTAGTCCCTCCGGGGGACTCTGGGGCCAACGTCCTGACTTTC
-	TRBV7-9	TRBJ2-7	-	CASSRDRPEQYF	TGTGCCAGCTCCAGGGACCGTCCGGAGCAGTACTTC
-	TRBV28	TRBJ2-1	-	CASSPQGYNEQFF	TGTGCCAGCAGCCCCCAGGGATACAATGAGCAGTTCTTC
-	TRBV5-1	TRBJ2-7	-	CASSLIRSDKEQYF	TGCGCCAGCAGCTTGATAAGGTCTGACAAAGAGCAGTACTTC
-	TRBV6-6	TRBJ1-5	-	CASGGQIFNQPQHF	TGTGCCAGCGGCGGGCAGATCTTCAATCAGCCCCAGCATTTT
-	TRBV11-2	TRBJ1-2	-	CASSRPGTHYGYTF	TGTGCCAGCAGCCGCCCCGGGACACACTATGGCTACACCTTC
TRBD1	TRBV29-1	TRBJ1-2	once	CSVPDRVGYGYTF	TGCAGCGTTCCCGACAGGGTTGGCTATGGCTACACCTTC
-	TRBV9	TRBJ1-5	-	CASSTDGYSNQPQHF	TGTGCCAGCAGCACCGACGGCTATAGCAATCAGCCCCAGCATTTT
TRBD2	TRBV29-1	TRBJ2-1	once	CSGLSGTSGRYNEQFF	TGCAGCGGCCTCTCCGGGACTAGCGGGAGATACAATGAGCAGTTCTTC
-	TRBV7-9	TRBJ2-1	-	CASSLSPPRGGEFF	TGTGCCAGCAGCTTATCCCCACCCCGTGGTGGGGAGTTCTTC
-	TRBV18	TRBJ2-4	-	CASSPFPPDRPKNIQYF	TGTGCCAGCTCACCTTTCCCCCCAGACCGCCCCAAAAACATTCAGTACTTC
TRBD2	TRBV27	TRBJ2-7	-	CASSFGGLAGGLEQYF	TGTGCCAGCAGTTTTGGCGGACTAGCGGGAGGGCTCGAGCAGTACTTC
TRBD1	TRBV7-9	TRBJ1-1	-	CASSLVGQATEAFF	TGTGCCAGCAGCTTAGTGGGACAGGCAACTGAAGCTTTCTTT
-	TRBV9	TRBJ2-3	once	CASSVYGSAPDTQYF	TGTGCCAGCAGCGTCTACGGGAGTGCCCCAGATACGCAGTATTTT
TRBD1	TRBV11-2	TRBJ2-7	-	CASSLGPGQGYEQYF	TGTGCCAGCAGCCTAGGTCCGGGACAGGGATACGAGCAGTACTTC
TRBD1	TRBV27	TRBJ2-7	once	CASSFTTGAYEQYF	TGTGCCAGCAGTTTTACCACAGGGGCCTACGAGCAGTACTTC
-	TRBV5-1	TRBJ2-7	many	CASSLGARTLPADEQYF	TGCGCCAGCAGCTTGGGGGCCCGGACACTACCTGCGGACGAGCAGTACTTC
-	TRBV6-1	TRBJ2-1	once	CASSEAYLTSHEQFF	TGTGCCAGCAGTGAAGCCTACCTCACTAGCCATGAGCAGTTCTTC
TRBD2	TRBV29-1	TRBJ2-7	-	CSVDGGVAGLNEQYF	TGCAGCGTCGATGGCGGGGTAGCGGGGTTAAACGAGCAGTACTTC
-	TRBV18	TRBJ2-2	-	CASSNSFAERNTGELFF	TGTGCCAGCTCCAATTCCTTCGCGGAAAGAAACACCGGGGAGCTGTTTTTT
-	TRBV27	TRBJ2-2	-	CASSLSGGYAGELFF	TGTGCCAGCAGTTTATCTGGGGGGTACGCCGGGGAGCTGTTTTTT
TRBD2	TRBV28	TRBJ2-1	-	CASSFVLAGRSYNEQFF	TGTGCCAGCAGTTTTGTATTAGCGGGGCGCTCCTACAATGAGCAGTTCTTC
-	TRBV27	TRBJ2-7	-	CASSQGRVSYEQYF	TGTGCCAGCAGTCAGGGCAGGGTCTCCTACGAGCAGTACTTC
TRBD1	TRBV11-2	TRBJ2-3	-	CASSLGQGDIDTQYF	TGTGCCAGCAGCTTAGGACAGGGGGATATAGATACGCAGTATTTT